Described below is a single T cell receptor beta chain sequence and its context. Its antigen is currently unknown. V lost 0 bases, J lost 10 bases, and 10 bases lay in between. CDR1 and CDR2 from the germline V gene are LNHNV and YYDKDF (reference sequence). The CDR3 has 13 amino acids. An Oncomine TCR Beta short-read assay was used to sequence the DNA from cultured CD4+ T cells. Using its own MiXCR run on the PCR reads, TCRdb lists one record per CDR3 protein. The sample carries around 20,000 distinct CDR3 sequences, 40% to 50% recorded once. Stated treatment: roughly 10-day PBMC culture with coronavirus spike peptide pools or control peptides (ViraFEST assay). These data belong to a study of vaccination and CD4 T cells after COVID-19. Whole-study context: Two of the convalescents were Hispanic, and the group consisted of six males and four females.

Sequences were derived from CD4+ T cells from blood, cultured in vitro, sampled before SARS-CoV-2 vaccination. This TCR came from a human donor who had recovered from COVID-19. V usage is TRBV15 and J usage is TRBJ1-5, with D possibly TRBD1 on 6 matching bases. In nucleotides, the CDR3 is TGTGCCACCAGCAGAGATCCAGGGGACCCCCAGCATTTT. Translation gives CATSRDPGDPQHF.